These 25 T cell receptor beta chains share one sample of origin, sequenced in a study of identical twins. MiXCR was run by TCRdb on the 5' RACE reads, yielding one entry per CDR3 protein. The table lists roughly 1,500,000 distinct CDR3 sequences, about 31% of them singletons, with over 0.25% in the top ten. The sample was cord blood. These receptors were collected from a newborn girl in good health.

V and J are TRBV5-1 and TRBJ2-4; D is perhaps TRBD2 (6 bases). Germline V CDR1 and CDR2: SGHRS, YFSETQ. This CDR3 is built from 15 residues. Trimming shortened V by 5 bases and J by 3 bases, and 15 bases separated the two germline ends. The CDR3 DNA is TGCGCCAGCAGTTGGGGGGACGGGGGCAAAAACATTCAGTACTTC. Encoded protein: CASSWGDGGKNIQYF.

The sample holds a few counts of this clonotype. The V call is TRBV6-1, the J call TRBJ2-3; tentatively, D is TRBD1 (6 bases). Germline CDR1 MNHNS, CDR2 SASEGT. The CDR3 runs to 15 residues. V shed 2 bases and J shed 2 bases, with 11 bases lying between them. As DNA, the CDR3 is TGTGCCAGCAGTGAATATCAGGGACACACAGATACGCAGTATTTT. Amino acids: CASSEYQGHTDTQYF.

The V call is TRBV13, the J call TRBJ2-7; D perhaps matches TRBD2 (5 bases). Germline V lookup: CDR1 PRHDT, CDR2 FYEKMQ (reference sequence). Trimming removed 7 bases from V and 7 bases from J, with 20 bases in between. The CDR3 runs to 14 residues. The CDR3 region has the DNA TGTGCCAGCACCCTGATTGGGCGGGTCAATGAGCAGTACTTC. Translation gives CASTLIGRVNEQYF.

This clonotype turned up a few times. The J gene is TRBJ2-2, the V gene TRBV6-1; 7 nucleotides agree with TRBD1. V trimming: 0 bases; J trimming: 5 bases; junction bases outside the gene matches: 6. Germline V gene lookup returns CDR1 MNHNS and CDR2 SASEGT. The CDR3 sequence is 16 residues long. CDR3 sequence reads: CASSEARQGWTGELFF. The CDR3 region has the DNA TGTGCCAGCAGTGAAGCTCGACAGGGTTGGACCGGGGAGCTGTTTTTT.

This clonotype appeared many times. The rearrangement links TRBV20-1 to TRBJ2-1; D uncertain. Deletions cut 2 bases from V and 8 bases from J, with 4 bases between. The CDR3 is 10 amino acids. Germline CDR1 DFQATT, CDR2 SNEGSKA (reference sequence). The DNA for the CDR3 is TGCAGTGCTAGAAGTGATGAGCAGTTCTTC. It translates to CSARSDEQFF.

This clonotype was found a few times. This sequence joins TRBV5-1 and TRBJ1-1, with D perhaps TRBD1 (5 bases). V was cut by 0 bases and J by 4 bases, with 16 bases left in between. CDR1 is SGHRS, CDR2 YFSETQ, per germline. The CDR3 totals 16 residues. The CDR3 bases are TGCGCCAGCAGCTTGGATACCGACAGAAGTGGCACTGAAGCTTTCTTT. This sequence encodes CASSLDTDRSGTEAFF.

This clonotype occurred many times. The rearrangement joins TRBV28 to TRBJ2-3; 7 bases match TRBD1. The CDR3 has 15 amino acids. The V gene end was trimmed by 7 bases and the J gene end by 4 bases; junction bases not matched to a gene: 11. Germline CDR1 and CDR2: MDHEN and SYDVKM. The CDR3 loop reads CASTLTFTGADTQYF. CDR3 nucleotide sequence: TGTGCCAGCACCTTAACCTTCACAGGGGCAGATACGCAGTATTTT.

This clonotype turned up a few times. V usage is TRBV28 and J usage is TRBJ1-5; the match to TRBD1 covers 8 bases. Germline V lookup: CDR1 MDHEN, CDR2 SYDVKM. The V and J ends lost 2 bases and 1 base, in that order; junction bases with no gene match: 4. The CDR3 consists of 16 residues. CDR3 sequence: CASSLPQGASNQPQHF. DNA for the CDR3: TGTGCCAGCAGTTTACCTCAGGGGGCCAGCAATCAGCCCCAGCATTTT.

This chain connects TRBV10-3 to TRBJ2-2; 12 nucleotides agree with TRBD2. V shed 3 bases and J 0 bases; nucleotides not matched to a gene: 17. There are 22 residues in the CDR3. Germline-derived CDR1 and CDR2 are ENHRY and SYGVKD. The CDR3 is CAISDGAHTSGGLHANTGELFF. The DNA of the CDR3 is TGTGCCATCAGTGATGGGGCACACACTAGCGGGGGGCTCCACGCGAACACCGGGGAGCTGTTTTTT.

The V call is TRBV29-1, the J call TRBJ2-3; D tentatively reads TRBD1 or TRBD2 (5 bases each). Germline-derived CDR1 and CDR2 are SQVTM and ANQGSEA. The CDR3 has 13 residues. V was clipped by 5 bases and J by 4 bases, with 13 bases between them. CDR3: CSVRETVADTQYF. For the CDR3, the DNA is TGCAGCGTTAGGGAGACAGTCGCAGATACGCAGTATTTT.

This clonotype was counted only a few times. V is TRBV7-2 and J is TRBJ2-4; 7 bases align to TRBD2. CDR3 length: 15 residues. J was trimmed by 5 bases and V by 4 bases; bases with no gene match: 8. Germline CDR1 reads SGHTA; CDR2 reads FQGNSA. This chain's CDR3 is CASSSQGTTQNIQYF. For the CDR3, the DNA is TGTGCCAGCAGCTCTCAAGGGACTACGCAAAACATTCAGTACTTC.

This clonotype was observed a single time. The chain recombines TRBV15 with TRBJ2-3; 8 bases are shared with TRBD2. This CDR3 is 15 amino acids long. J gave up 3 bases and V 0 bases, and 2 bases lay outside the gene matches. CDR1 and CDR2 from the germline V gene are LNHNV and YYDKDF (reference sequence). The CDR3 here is CATSREGLETDTQYF. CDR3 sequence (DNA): TGTGCCACCAGCAGAGAGGGACTAGAAACAGATACGCAGTATTTT.

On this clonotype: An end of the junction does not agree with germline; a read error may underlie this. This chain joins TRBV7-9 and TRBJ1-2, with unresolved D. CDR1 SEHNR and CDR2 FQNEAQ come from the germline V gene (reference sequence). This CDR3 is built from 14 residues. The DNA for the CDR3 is TGTGCCAGCAGCCTAGCGAGTCCTAACTATGGCTACACCTTC. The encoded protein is CASSLASPNYGYTF.

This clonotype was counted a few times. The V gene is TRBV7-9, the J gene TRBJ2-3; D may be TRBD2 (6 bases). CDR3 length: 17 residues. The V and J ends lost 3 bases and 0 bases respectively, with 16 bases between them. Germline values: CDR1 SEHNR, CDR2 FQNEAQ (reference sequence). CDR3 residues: CASSLLGRGPSTDTQYF. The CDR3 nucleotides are TGTGCCAGCAGCTTGTTAGGGCGGGGCCCTAGCACAGATACGCAGTATTTT.

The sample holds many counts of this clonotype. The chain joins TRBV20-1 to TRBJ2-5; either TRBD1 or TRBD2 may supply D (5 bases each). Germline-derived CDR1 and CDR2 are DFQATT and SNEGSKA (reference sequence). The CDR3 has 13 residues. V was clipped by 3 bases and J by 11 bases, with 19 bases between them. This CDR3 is CSASLWGRKEQYF. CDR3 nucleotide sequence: TGCAGTGCTAGTTTATGGGGACGTAAAGAGCAGTACTTC.

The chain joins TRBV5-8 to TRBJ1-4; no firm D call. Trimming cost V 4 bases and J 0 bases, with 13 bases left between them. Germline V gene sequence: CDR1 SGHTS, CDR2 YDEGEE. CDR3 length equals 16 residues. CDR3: CASSPGRIATNEKLFF. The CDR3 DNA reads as TGTGCCAGCAGCCCAGGACGGATTGCAACTAATGAAAAACTGTTTTTT.

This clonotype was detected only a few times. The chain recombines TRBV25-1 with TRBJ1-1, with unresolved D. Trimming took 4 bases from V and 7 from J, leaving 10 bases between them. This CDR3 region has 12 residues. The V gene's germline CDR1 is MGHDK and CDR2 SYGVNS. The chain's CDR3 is CASSAHPGEAFF. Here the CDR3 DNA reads TGTGCCAGCAGTGCCCACCCGGGTGAAGCTTTCTTT.

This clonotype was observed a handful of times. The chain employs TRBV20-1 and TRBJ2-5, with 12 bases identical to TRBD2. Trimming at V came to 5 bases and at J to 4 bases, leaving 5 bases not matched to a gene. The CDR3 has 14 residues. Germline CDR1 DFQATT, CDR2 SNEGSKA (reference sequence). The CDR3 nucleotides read TGCAGTGCTTCACCGGGACTAGCGGGAGAGACCCAGTACTTC. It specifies CSASPGLAGETQYF.

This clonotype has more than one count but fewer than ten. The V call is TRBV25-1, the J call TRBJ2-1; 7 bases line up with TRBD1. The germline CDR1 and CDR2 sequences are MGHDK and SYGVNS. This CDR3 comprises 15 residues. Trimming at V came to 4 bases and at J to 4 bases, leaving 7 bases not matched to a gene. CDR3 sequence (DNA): TGTGCCAGCAGTGGAGGGGGCGCCGCGTACAATGAGCAGTTCTTC. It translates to CASSGGGAAYNEQFF.

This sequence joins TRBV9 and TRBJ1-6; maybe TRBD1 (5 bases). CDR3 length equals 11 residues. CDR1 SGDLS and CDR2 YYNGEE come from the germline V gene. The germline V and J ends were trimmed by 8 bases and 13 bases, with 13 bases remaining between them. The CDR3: CARTERGPLHF. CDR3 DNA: TGTGCCAGGACGGAGCGGGGGCCCCTCCACTTT.

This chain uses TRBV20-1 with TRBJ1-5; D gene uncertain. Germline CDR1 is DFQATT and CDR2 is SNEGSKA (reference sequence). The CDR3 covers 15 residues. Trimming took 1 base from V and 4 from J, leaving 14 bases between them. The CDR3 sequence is CSARGSAGRNQPQHF. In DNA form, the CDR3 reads TGCAGTGCTAGAGGTTCAGCCGGGAGGAATCAGCCCCAGCATTTT.

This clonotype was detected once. CDR3 in amino acids: CASSIYRQETQYF. CDR3 coding DNA: TGTGCCAGTAGTATCTACAGGCAAGAGACCCAGTACTTC. The chain joins TRBV19 to TRBJ2-5; perhaps TRBD1 as D (5 bases). The CDR3 loop spans 13 amino acids. V shed 3 bases and J shed 2 bases, with 7 bases lying between them. Germline V gene data show CDR1 as LNHDA and CDR2 as SQIVND (reference sequence).

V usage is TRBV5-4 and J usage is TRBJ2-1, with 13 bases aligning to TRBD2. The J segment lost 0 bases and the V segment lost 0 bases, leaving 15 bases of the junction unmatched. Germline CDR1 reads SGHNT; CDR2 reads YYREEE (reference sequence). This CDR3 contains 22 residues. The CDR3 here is CASSLARHQGLAGPSSYNEQFF. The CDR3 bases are TGTGCCAGCAGCTTGGCCCGTCACCAGGGACTAGCGGGACCGAGCTCCTACAATGAGCAGTTCTTC.

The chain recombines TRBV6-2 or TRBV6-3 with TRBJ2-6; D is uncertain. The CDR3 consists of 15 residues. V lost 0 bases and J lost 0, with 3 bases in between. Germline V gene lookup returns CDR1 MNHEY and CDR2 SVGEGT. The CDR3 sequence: CASSYSVSGANVLTF. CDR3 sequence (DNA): TGTGCCAGCAGTTACTCAGTCTCTGGGGCCAACGTCCTGACTTTC.

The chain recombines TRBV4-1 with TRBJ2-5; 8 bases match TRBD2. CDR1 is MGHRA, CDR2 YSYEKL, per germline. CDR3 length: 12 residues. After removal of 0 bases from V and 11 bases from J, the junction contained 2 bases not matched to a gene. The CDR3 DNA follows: TGCGCCAGCAGCCAAGATGGGACTAGTCAGTACTTC. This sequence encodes CASSQDGTSQYF.